A selection of T cell receptor beta chains follows, all from one sample in a study of T cell repertoires in cytomegalovirus infection. One entry per CDR3 protein results from TCRdb running MiXCR on the reads. This table has 310,000 or so distinct CDR3 sequences, more than 20% appearing once. Sequenced sample: PBMCs. These receptors originate from a human donor in good health (CMV status not recorded). Some clones in this sample may be carry-over from other donors' samples. Each CDR3 is given with its conserved first and last residue. The D gene is left open where the match is weak. Rows may omit the clone size; those that give it use once, few, many or a size class.

>TRBV2|.|11|TRBJ2-1|.
TGTGCCAGGGCAGTGGACAATGAGCAGTTCTTC
CARAVDNEQFF
>TRBV5-1|TRBD2|17|TRBJ2-7|few
TGCGCCAGCAGCACCGGACAGACTAGCGGGTTCTCCTACGAGCAGTACTTC
CASSTGQTSGFSYEQYF
>TRBV28|TRBD1|14|TRBJ2-5|.
TGTGCCAGCAACCGAGACAGGGGCTTGAAGACCCAGTACTTC
CASNRDRGLKTQYF
>TRBV6-2/TRBV6-3|.|14|TRBJ2-5|.
TGTGCCAGCAGTTACTCCCCCCGGGCGGAGACCCAGTACTTC
CASSYSPRAETQYF
>TRBV2|TRBD2|15|TRBJ2-7|few
TGTGCCAGCAGTGTAACGGGACTAGCGGACTACGAGCAGTACTTC
CASSVTGLADYEQYF
>TRBV6-2/TRBV6-3|.|13|TRBJ2-7|many
TGTGCCAGCAGTTACTCGGGCTCCTACGAGCAGTACTTC
CASSYSGSYEQYF
>TRBV7-2|.|13|TRBJ1-1|many
TGTGCCAGCAGCTCACAGGAGAACACTGAAGCTTTCTTT
CASSSQENTEAFF
>TRBV7-2|.|11|TRBJ1-1|few
TGTGCCAGCAGCCCCTTTACTGAAGCTTTCTTT
CASSPFTEAFF
>TRBV12-3/TRBV12-4|.|15|TRBJ1-5|few
TGTGCCAGCAGTTTAAGAGGTCCGAGGAATCAGCCCCAGCATTTT
CASSLRGPRNQPQHF
>TRBV28|.|12|TRBJ1-5|.
TGTGCCGGAGGGGTCAGCAATCAGCCCCAGCATTTT
CAGGVSNQPQHF
>TRBV19|.|10|TRBJ1-2|.
TGTGCCAGTAGGAATTATGGCTACACCTTC
CASRNYGYTF
>TRBV11-2|TRBD1|16|TRBJ1-1|.
TGTGCCAGCAGCTTTGCCCCGGACAGGGGCGGCACTGAAGCTTTCTTT
CASSFAPDRGGTEAFF